A selection of T cell receptor beta chains follows, all from one sample in a study. MiXCR, applied by TCRdb to the 5' RACE reads, yields one record per CDR3 protein. The sample has some 57,000 distinct CDR3 sequences; 15% to 20% are singletons. The sequencing input was naive CD4+ T cells sorted from blood. These receptors all come from a female donor with breast cancer. The CDR3 runs from the conserved cysteine through the conserved F or W. Fields, in order: V gene, J gene, D gene, clone size, CDR3 DNA, CDR3 protein. The D gene is left open where the match is weak. The size of a clone is reported for some rows only, either as once, few or many, or as a class for expanded clones.

V: TRBV6-1; J: TRBJ2-7; D: NA; size: NA; DNA: TGTGCCAGCAGTGAAGCCGACCCTGTCCTCTACGAGCAGTACTTC; CDR3: CASSEADPVLYEQYF
V: TRBV4-1; J: TRBJ2-3; D: NA; size: few; DNA: TGCGCCAGCAGCCAAGATCTAACAGCCAGCGCAGATACGCAGTATTTT; CDR3: CASSQDLTASADTQYF
V: TRBV5-1; J: TRBJ1-6; D: TRBD1; size: NA; DNA: TGCGCCAGCAGCTTGGGGACAGGGGAAGGTTCACCCCTCCACTTT; CDR3: CASSLGTGEGSPLHF
V: TRBV5-6; J: TRBJ2-1; D: TRBD2; size: NA; DNA: TGTGCCAGCAGCTTGATTCCGCGGGGGAGCTACAATGAGCAGTTCTTC; CDR3: CASSLIPRGSYNEQFF
V: TRBV5-1; J: TRBJ2-3; D: NA; size: few; DNA: TGCGCCAGCAGCTTGATTTCGGCCGGGACGTACCGCACAGATACGCAGTATTTT; CDR3: CASSLISAGTYRTDTQYF
V: TRBV9; J: TRBJ1-4; D: NA; size: NA; DNA: TGTGCCAGCAGCGTAGGAGGGGGACCTAATGAAAAACTGTTTTTT; CDR3: CASSVGGGPNEKLFF
V: TRBV28; J: TRBJ2-3; D: TRBD2; size: few; DNA: TGTGCCAGCAGTCCGCCACAGACTAGCGGGAGGGCCTTTGGGACAGATACGCAGTATTTT; CDR3: CASSPPQTSGRAFGTDTQYF
V: TRBV7-2; J: TRBJ1-2; D: NA; size: many; DNA: TGTGCCAGCAGCGGCAGCTGGAACTATGGCTACACCTTC; CDR3: CASSGSWNYGYTF
V: TRBV5-1; J: TRBJ2-7; D: NA; size: many; DNA: TGCGCCAGCAGCCCCATAGTCGACGGGGGAGTGGTTTACGAGCAGTACTTC; CDR3: CASSPIVDGGVVYEQYF
V: TRBV7-2; J: TRBJ2-3; D: TRBD1; size: NA; DNA: TGTGCCAGCAGCTTAGAGGGGGCATTTGATACGCAGTATTTT; CDR3: CASSLEGAFDTQYF
V: TRBV7-2; J: TRBJ1-4; D: TRBD1; size: NA; DNA: TGTGCCAGCAGCCCAGACAGGGAACCCGGCGGAAAACTGTTTTTT; CDR3: CASSPDREPGGKLFF
V: TRBV11-2; J: TRBJ1-3; D: NA; size: few; DNA: TGTGCCAGCAGCCCACGGACGACCAGGGGAAACACCATATATTTT; CDR3: CASSPRTTRGNTIYF
V: TRBV20-1; J: TRBJ1-1; D: TRBD1; size: NA; DNA: TGCAGTGCGCAAACAGGGGTACTCGAGAACACTGAAGCTTTCTTT; CDR3: CSAQTGVLENTEAFF
V: TRBV5-8; J: TRBJ2-5; D: NA; size: few; DNA: TGTGCCAACAGCCCCAGGGGTCGGGGTCAAGAGACCCAGTACTTC; CDR3: CANSPRGRGQETQYF
V: TRBV14; J: TRBJ2-3; D: NA; size: few; DNA: TGTGCCAGCAGCCACCCCTTGGGCGGAACCACAGATACGCAGTATTTT; CDR3: CASSHPLGGTTDTQYF
V: TRBV6-2/TRBV6-3; J: TRBJ1-2; D: NA; size: few; DNA: TGTGCCAGCAAGGCGGCGTACTATGGCTACACCTTC; CDR3: CASKAAYYGYTF
V: TRBV6-5; J: TRBJ1-3; D: NA; size: few; DNA: TGTGCCAGCAGACCCCGGGGGTTTGAAAACACCATATATTTT; CDR3: CASRPRGFENTIYF
V: TRBV10-3; J: TRBJ1-1; D: TRBD1; size: few; DNA: TGTGCCATTAGGGGACAGGGCACGAACACTGAAGCTTTCTTT; CDR3: CAIRGQGTNTEAFF
V: TRBV12-3/TRBV12-4; J: TRBJ1-5; D: TRBD1; size: many; DNA: TGTGCCAGCAGGGGACAGGCGGCGGGCAATCAGCCCCAGCATTTT; CDR3: CASRGQAAGNQPQHF
V: TRBV29-1; J: TRBJ1-5; D: TRBD1; size: few; DNA: TGCAGCGTTGGACAGGGGAACCAGCCCCAGCATTTT; CDR3: CSVGQGNQPQHF
V: TRBV29-1; J: TRBJ2-3; D: NA; size: few; DNA: TGCAGCGCCGTGACGGACCCCACAGATACGCAGTATTTT; CDR3: CSAVTDPTDTQYF
V: TRBV9; J: TRBJ1-3; D: NA; size: NA; DNA: TGTGCCAGCAGCGTAGAGGGTCCCGGTAGCTCTGGAAACACCATATATTTT; CDR3: CASSVEGPGSSGNTIYF
V: TRBV12-3/TRBV12-4; J: TRBJ2-1; D: TRBD2; size: few; DNA: TGTGCCAGCAGTTCCCTAGCGGGTTCCTACAATGAGCAGTTCTTC; CDR3: CASSSLAGSYNEQFF
V: TRBV5-4; J: TRBJ2-3; D: NA; size: NA; DNA: TGTGCCAGCAGCCCGCGGACAGCAGATACGCAGTATTTT; CDR3: CASSPRTADTQYF
V: TRBV30; J: TRBJ1-5; D: NA; size: few; DNA: TGTGCCTGGAGTCAGGACAATAGCAATCAGCCCCAGCATTTT; CDR3: CAWSQDNSNQPQHF
V: TRBV29-1; J: TRBJ2-7; D: NA; size: many; DNA: TGCAGCGTTTCTAGCTCTATCGCCAACTACGAGCAGTACTTC; CDR3: CSVSSSIANYEQYF
V: TRBV5-3; J: TRBJ2-5; D: NA; size: NA; DNA: TGTGCCAAAAGCTGCCCGGGGACGGAGACCCAGTACTTC; CDR3: CAKSCPGTETQYF
V: TRBV9; J: TRBJ2-3; D: NA; size: NA; DNA: TGTGCCAGCAGCGTGAGTCAGGACTGGACAGATACGCAGTATTTT; CDR3: CASSVSQDWTDTQYF
V: TRBV27; J: TRBJ1-6; D: NA; size: few; DNA: TGTGCCAGCAGTTTTTCTGGACGAACCCAGAATAATTCACCCCTCCACTTT; CDR3: CASSFSGRTQNNSPLHF
V: TRBV9; J: TRBJ2-5; D: NA; size: few; DNA: TGTGCCAGCAGCGTACAAGAGACCCAGTACTTC; CDR3: CASSVQETQYF
V: TRBV7-6; J: TRBJ2-3; D: TRBD1; size: many; DNA: TGTGCCAGCAGCTTGGGACAGACAAGTCGTGATACGCAGTATTTT; CDR3: CASSLGQTSRDTQYF
V: TRBV5-1; J: TRBJ1-3; D: NA; size: NA; DNA: TGCGCCAGCAGCGAGGACAGTGTGACTGGAAACACCATATATTTT; CDR3: CASSEDSVTGNTIYF
V: TRBV4-1; J: TRBJ2-7; D: NA; size: NA; DNA: TGCGCCAGCAGCCAAGCAGCTTCTCCCTACGAGCAGTACTTC; CDR3: CASSQAASPYEQYF
V: TRBV5-1; J: TRBJ2-3; D: TRBD2; size: NA; DNA: TGCGCCAGCAGCTTGGATACTAGCGGGAGCCCAGATACGCGGTATTTT; CDR3: CASSLDTSGSPDTRYF
V: TRBV5-1; J: TRBJ1-1; D: TRBD1; size: NA; DNA: TGCGCCAGCAACCTCTCCGGGACAGGGAACACTGAAGCTTTCTTT; CDR3: CASNLSGTGNTEAFF
V: TRBV12-3/TRBV12-4; J: TRBJ2-1; D: NA; size: few; DNA: TGTGCCAGCAGTCCACCGACAGGGAGGGGCTCCTACAATGAGCAGTTCTTC; CDR3: CASSPPTGRGSYNEQFF
V: TRBV5-6; J: TRBJ1-4; D: TRBD1; size: NA; DNA: TGTGCCAGCAGCCCGAGGACAGGGGCGAATGAAAAACTGTTTTTT; CDR3: CASSPRTGANEKLFF
V: TRBV20-1; J: TRBJ2-1; D: TRBD1; size: NA; DNA: TGCAGTGTAGCCGACAGGGGGCTCTGTGAGCAGTTCTTC; CDR3: CSVADRGLCEQFF
V: TRBV3-1; J: TRBJ2-2; D: TRBD1; size: NA; DNA: TGTGCCAGCACTACGGGACAGGGACGCGGGGAGCTGTTTTTT; CDR3: CASTTGQGRGELFF
V: TRBV6-5; J: TRBJ2-7; D: NA; size: few; DNA: TGTGCCAGCAGTTACGCTCGGCGGACAGCCCCTTACGAGCAGTACTTC; CDR3: CASSYARRTAPYEQYF